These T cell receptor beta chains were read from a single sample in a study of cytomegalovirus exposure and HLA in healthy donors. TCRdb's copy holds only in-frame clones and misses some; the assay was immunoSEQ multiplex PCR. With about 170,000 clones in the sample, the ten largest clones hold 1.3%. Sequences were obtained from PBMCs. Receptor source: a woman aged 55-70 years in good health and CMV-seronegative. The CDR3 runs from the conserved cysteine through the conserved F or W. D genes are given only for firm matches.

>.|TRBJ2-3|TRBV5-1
CASSFIREDTQYF
TGCGCCAGCAGCTTCATTCGGGAAGATACGCAGTATTTT
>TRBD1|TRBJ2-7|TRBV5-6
CASSLYRDRSYEQYF
TGTGCCAGCAGCTTGTACAGGGACAGGTCCTACGAGCAGTACTTC
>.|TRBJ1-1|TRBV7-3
CASSLGPDLNTEAFF
TGTGCCAGCAGCTTGGGGCCAGATTTGAACACTGAAGCTTTCTTT
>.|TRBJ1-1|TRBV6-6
CASSLGGAEGVTEAFF
TGTGCCAGCAGTTTGGGGGGGGCAGAGGGAGTGACTGAAGCTTTCTTT
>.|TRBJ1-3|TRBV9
CASSVGRVDNTIYF
TGTGCCAGCAGCGTAGGCAGGGTTGACAACACCATATATTTT
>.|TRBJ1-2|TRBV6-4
CASSPGLSASNYGYTF
TGTGCCAGTTCACCGGGACTCTCAGCTTCTAACTATGGCTACACCTTC
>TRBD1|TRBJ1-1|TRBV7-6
CASSLTGAPTEAFF
TGTGCCAGCAGCTTAACAGGGGCCCCCACTGAAGCTTTCTTT
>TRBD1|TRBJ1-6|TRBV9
CASSAAGQGLYNSPLHF
TGTGCCAGCAGCGCAGCGGGACAGGGCCTCTATAATTCACCCCTCCACTTT
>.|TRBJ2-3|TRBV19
CASSTQTDTQYF
TGTGCCAGTAGTACCCAGACAGATACGCAGTATTTT
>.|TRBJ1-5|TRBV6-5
CASSYDSYSQPQHF
TGTGCCAGCAGTTACGACAGCTATTCCCAGCCCCAGCATTTT
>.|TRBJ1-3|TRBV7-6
CASSLAQGFAGNTIYF
TGTGCCAGCAGCTTAGCGCAGGGATTTGCTGGAAACACCATATATTTT
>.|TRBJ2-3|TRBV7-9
CASSFYRGIGTDTQYF
TGTGCCAGCAGCTTTTATCGGGGAATAGGCACAGATACGCAGTATTTT
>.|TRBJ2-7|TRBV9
CASSVEGGGPRNEQYF
TGTGCCAGCAGCGTAGAAGGGGGGGGGCCCCGGAACGAGCAGTACTTC
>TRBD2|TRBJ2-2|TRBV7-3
CASASPGLAGASNTGELFF
TGTGCCAGCGCCTCGCCCGGACTAGCGGGGGCCTCGAACACCGGGGAGCTGTTTTTT
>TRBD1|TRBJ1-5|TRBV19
CASSPPGGLQPQHF
TGTGCCAGTAGTCCCCCAGGGGGCCTTCAGCCCCAGCATTTT
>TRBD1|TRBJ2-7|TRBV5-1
CASSYEMGQGSYEQYF
TGCGCCAGCAGCTACGAAATGGGACAGGGGAGCTACGAGCAGTACTTC
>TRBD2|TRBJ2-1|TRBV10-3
CAISESTIAGGHNEQFF
TGTGCCATCAGTGAGTCGACGATAGCGGGAGGACACAATGAGCAGTTCTTC
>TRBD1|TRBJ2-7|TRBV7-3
CASSLGQGHYEQYF
TGTGCCTCTTCCCTGGGACAGGGTCACTACGAGCAGTACTTC
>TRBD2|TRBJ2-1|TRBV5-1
CASSLAGAGSSYNEQFF
TGCGCCAGCAGCTTGGCCGGAGCGGGGAGCTCCTACAATGAGCAGTTCTTC
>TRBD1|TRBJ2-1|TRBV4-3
CASSVGQGDNEQFF
TGCGCCAGCAGCGTGGGACAGGGGGATAATGAGCAGTTCTTC
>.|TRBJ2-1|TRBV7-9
CASSLGRYNEQFF
TGTGCCAGCAGCTTAGGCAGGTACAATGAGCAGTTCTTC
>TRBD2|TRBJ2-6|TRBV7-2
CASSPRLAGFSGANVLTF
TGTGCCAGCAGCCCCCGACTAGCGGGATTCTCTGGGGCCAACGTCCTGACTTTC
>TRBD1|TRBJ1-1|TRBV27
CASSFQGVMNTEAFF
TGTGCCAGCAGTTTCCAGGGGGTCATGAACACTGAAGCTTTCTTT
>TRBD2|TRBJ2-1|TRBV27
CASSLLAGGPANEQFF
TGTGCCAGCAGTTTATTGGCGGGAGGGCCGGCCAATGAGCAGTTCTTC
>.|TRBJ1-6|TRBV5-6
CASTDSNSPLHF
TGTGCCAGCACGGACTCTAATTCACCCCTCCACTTT
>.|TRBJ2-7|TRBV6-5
CASTYSAVAPYEQYF
TGTGCCAGCACCTACTCGGCAGTGGCCCCCTACGAGCAGTACTTC
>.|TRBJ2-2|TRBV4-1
CASKSFAGPNTGELFF
TGCGCCAGCAAATCATTTGCGGGGCCGAACACCGGGGAGCTGTTTTTT
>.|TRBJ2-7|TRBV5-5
CASSLTTSLGEQYF
TGTGCCAGCAGCTTGACTACTAGTTTAGGCGAGCAGTACTTC
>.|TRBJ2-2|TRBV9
CASRRAAGNTGELFF
TGTGCCAGCAGGAGGGCGGCGGGGAACACCGGGGAGCTGTTTTTT
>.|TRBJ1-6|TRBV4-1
CASSQEGPPNSPLHF
TGCGCCAGCAGCCAAGAGGGGCCCCCAAATTCACCCCTCCACTTT
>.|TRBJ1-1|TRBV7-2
CASAGAPNTEAFF
TGTGCCAGCGCGGGGGCTCCGAACACTGAAGCTTTCTTT
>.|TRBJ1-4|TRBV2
CASSEYTTNEKLFF
TGTGCCAGCAGTGAATATACAACTAATGAAAAACTGTTTTTT
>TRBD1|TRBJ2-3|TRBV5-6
CASSHSIRDRASDTQYF
TGTGCCAGCAGCCATAGTATCCGGGACAGGGCATCAGATACGCAGTATTTT
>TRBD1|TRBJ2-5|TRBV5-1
CASQGAAAPETQYF
TGCGCCAGCCAGGGGGCAGCTGCGCCGGAGACCCAGTACTTC
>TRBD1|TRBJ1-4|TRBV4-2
CASSQVQGSNEKLFF
TGTGCCAGCAGCCAAGTACAGGGGAGTAATGAAAAACTGTTTTTT
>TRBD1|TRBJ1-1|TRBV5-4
CASSLGAGTGDTEAFF
TGTGCCAGCAGCTTGGGGGCCGGGACAGGGGACACTGAAGCTTTCTTT
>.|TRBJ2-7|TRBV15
CATSRVAEGAYEQYF
TGTGCCACCAGCAGAGTTGCCGAGGGGGCCTACGAGCAGTACTTC
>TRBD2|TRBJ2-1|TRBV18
CASSPLTSGGASSYNEQFF
TGTGCCAGCTCACCACTGACTAGCGGGGGGGCTAGCTCCTACAATGAGCAGTTCTTC
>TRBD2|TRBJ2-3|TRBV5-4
CASSLVRGGLTDTQYF
TGTGCCAGCAGCTTGGTACGGGGGGGGCTCACAGATACGCAGTATTTT
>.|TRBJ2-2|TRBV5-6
CASSPQALNTRELFF
TGTGCCAGCAGCCCCCAGGCTCTCAACACCAGGGAGCTGTTTTTT
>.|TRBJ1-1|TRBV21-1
CAGRQGRYTEAFF
TGTGCCGGTAGACAGGGAAGATACACTGAAGCTTTCTTT
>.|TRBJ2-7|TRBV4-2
CASSQDFKQYF
TGTGCCAGCAGCCAGGACTTTAAGCAGTACTTC
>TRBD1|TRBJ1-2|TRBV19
CASSYTTGAGNYGYTF
TGTGCCAGTAGCTATACTACAGGGGCGGGGAACTATGGCTACACCTTC
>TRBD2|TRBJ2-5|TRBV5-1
CASSLDLAGVQETQYF
TGCGCCAGCAGCTTGGATCTAGCGGGAGTGCAAGAGACCCAGTACTTC
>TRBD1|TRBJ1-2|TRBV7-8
CASSWSRDRAGYGYTF
TGTGCCAGCAGCTGGTCGCGGGACAGGGCAGGCTATGGCTACACCTTC
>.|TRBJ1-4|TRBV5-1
CASSLQGRGSSLVATNEKLFF
TGCGCCAGCAGCTTGCAGGGCAGGGGTTCCTCTCTCGTCGCGACTAATGAAAAACTGTTTTTT
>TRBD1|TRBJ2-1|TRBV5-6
CASSSYDRGDGNEQFF
TGTGCCAGCAGCTCTTACGACAGGGGGGATGGGAATGAGCAGTTCTTC
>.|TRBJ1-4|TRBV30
CAWSSLGAVYEKLFF
TGTGCCTGGAGTTCGCTTGGGGCAGTGTACGAAAAACTGTTTTTT
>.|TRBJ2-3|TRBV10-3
CAISPVTDTQYF
TGTGCCATCAGTCCGGTCACAGATACGCAGTATTTT
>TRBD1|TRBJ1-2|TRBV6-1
CASRQQGAYGYTF
TGTGCCAGCAGGCAACAGGGGGCCTATGGCTACACCTTC
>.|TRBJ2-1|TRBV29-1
CSFFGQEQFF
TGCAGCTTCTTCGGACAGGAGCAGTTCTTC